The 21 T cell receptor beta chains below were found in one sample sequenced in a study of blood T cell repertoires in COVID-19 (dated by TCRdb to 2020 to 2022). Libraries were prepared through the immunoSEQ multiplex PCR assay. Entries here come from immuneACCESS through TCRdb and include only in-frame sequences with V and J called. Some clones fail to appear in such tables; in the studies checked, an unresolved V gene covers under half of the shortfall, and the cause of the remainder is unknown. The sample contains 300,000 to 400,000 clones, 70% to 90% of them found a single time. The ten largest make up roughly 1.2% of the sample. The sample comprised PBMCs or T cells enriched from blood (not recorded which). The receptors shown here come from a woman aged 18-29 years who had recovered from COVID-19.

This clone appeared a single time. The chain couples TRBV7-2 to TRBJ1-2; 7 positions agree with TRBD1. J gave up 5 bases and V 5 bases, and 8 bases lay outside the gene matches. CDR3 length: 14 amino acids. Germline-derived CDR1 and CDR2 are SGHTA and FQGNSA. CDR3 in amino acids: CASSPGQEGYGYTF. The CDR3 DNA reads TGTGCCAGCAGCCCCGGACAGGAGGGATATGGCTACACCTTC. The whole variable domain, filled in from reference TRBV7-2 and TRBJ1-2, reads GAGVSQSPSNKVTEKGKDVELRCDPISGHTALYWYRQSLGQGLEFLIYFQGNSAPDKSGLPSDRFSAERTGGSVSTLTIQRTQQEDSAVYLCASSPGQEGYGYTFGSGTRLTVV.

The V gene is TRBV30, the J gene TRBJ1-2, with a possible D match to TRBD1 (5 bases). The CDR3 covers 11 residues. V lost 5 bases and J lost 8, with 12 bases in between. The germline V gene encodes CDR1 GTSNPN and CDR2 SVGIG (reference sequence). The CDR3 region is CAWGDGVGYTF. As DNA, the CDR3 is TGTGCCTGGGGGGACGGGGTGGGCTACACCTTC.

The chain uses TRBV2 and TRBJ1-1, with a weak D call TRBD1 (5 bases). The V gene's germline CDR1 is SNHLY and CDR2 FYNNEI. The germline V and J ends were trimmed by 5 bases and 2 bases, with 9 bases remaining between them. This CDR3 is built from 13 residues. DNA for the CDR3: TGTGCCAGCAGTTCAGGGCCTAACACTGAAGCTTTCTTT. The encoded protein is CASSSGPNTEAFF.

CDR3 region: CAWSGILAGGADTQYF. The CDR3, as DNA: TGTGCCTGGAGTGGGATTTTAGCGGGGGGCGCAGATACGCAGTATTTT. This rearrangement joins TRBV30 to TRBJ2-3, with 10 positions matching TRBD2. J was trimmed by 4 bases and V by 1 base; bases with no gene match: 8. Germline CDR1 GTSNPN, CDR2 SVGIG (reference sequence). The CDR3 runs 16 residues. The whole variable domain, filled in from reference TRBV30 and TRBJ2-3, reads SQTIHQWPATLVQPVGSPLSLECTVEGTSNPNLYWYRQAAGRGLQLLFYSVGIGQISSEVPQNLSASRPQDRQFILSSKKLLLSDSGFYLCAWSGILAGGADTQYFGPGTRLTVL.

The rearrangement uses TRBV28 and TRBJ1-6, with D perhaps TRBD1 (5 bases). Trimming shortened V by 3 bases and J by 6 bases, and 12 bases separated the two germline ends. The CDR3 sequence is 15 residues long. In germline, CDR1 is MDHEN, CDR2 SYDVKM. The DNA of the CDR3 is TGTGCCAGCAGTTTCCCCGGGCAGGGTAATTCACCCCTCCACTTT. It is translated as CASSFPGQGNSPLHF.

This chain joins TRBV10-3 and TRBJ2-7; 7 nucleotides match TRBD1. Germline CDR1 is ENHRY and CDR2 is SYGVKD. Trimming removed 0 bases from V and 4 bases from J; junction bases left unmatched: 9. CDR3 length equals 16 residues. This chain's CDR3 is CAISESKGGQSYEQYF. For the CDR3, the DNA is TGTGCCATCAGTGAGTCGAAAGGGGGCCAGTCGTACGAGCAGTACTTC.

The chain combines TRBV6-5 with TRBJ1-1; no reliable D call. The CDR3 consists of 12 residues. CDR1 MNHEY and CDR2 SVGAGI come from the germline V gene. Trimming left V 6 bases short and J 0 bases short, with 5 bases between. This CDR3 reads CASRSVNTEAFF. The CDR3 bases are TGTGCCAGCAGATCGGTGAACACTGAAGCTTTCTTT.

The chain carries TRBV19 and TRBJ1-2; no reliable D call. The CDR3 totals 13 residues. Germline V CDR1 and CDR2: LNHDA, SQIVND (reference sequence). Trimming took 0 bases from V and 4 from J, leaving 6 bases between them. The CDR3 DNA reads as TGTGCCAGTAGTATAGACCATTTCTATGGCTACACCTTC. Encoded protein: CASSIDHFYGYTF.

This clone was observed once. The gene calls are TRBV5-6 and TRBJ2-1, with 12 bases identical to TRBD2. In germline, CDR1 is SGHDT, CDR2 YYEEEE. The CDR3 length is 15 residues. After removal of 2 bases from V and 5 bases from J, the junction contained 2 bases not matched to a gene. CDR3 DNA: TGTGCCAGCAGCTTACTAGCGGGGGGTCACAATGAGCAGTTCTTC. This gives the protein CASSLLAGGHNEQFF.

The J gene is TRBJ2-1, the V gene TRBV29-1, with 11 bases fitting TRBD2. CDR1 and CDR2 from the germline V gene are SQVTM and ANQGSEA. The ends lost 2 bases at V and 0 bases at J; junction bases unmatched: 0. The CDR3 has 15 amino acids. CDR3 DNA: TGCAGCGTTGAAACTAGCGGGAGCTCCTACAATGAGCAGTTCTTC. It yields the protein CSVETSGSSYNEQFF.

The genes are TRBV19 and TRBJ2-7; the D gene is possibly TRBD1 (5 bases). V was pared by 6 bases and J by 3 bases, with 12 bases between. The germline gives CDR1 LNHDA, CDR2 SQIVND (reference sequence). The CDR3 is 13 residues long. The CDR3 DNA follows: TGTGCCAGTAGCGTGACAGTTATCTACGAGCAGTACTTC. Amino acid sequence: CASSVTVIYEQYF.

The genes are TRBV4-1 and TRBJ2-7; D might be TRBD2 (6 bases). Between the trimmed V and J ends, which lost 4 bases and 2 bases, there was a span of 15 bases. The germline V gene has CDR1 MGHRA and CDR2 YSYEKL. CDR3 size: 15 residues. This chain's CDR3 is CASSPGGHSTYEQYF. DNA for the CDR3: TGCGCCAGCAGCCCCGGAGGGCACAGTACCTACGAGCAGTACTTC.

This clone was detected only once. This rearrangement joins TRBV4-3 to TRBJ1-6, with 7 bases aligning to TRBD1. The CDR3 spans 17 residues. The V and J ends lost 0 bases and 7 bases, in that order; junction bases with no gene match: 9. CDR1 is LGHNA and CDR2 is YSLEER in the germline V gene. CDR3 amino acids: CASSQDRNRGLNSPLHF. In DNA, the CDR3 is TGCGCCAGCAGCCAAGACCGCAACAGGGGACTCAATTCACCCCTCCACTTT.

The CDR3 DNA reads as TGTGCCAGCAGCATTGGACAGGGACCCCGCGAGCAGTACTTC. Protein sequence: CASSIGQGPREQYF. This chain uses TRBV9 with TRBJ2-7; 8 nucleotides align to TRBD1. CDR1 and CDR2 (germline): SGDLS, YYNGEE. The junction had 9 bases not matched to a gene; V was cut back by 4 bases and J by 6 bases. CDR3 length: 14 residues.

This sequence joins TRBV5-1 and TRBJ2-5; a possible D gene is TRBD1 (5 bases). CDR3 length: 16 residues. The germline gives CDR1 SGHRS, CDR2 YFSETQ. V was pared by 3 bases and J by 1 base, with 16 bases between. For the CDR3, the DNA is TGCGCCAGCAGCTCTGGAAGGGGCAGGACCCAAGAGACCCAGTACTTC. Protein: CASSSGRGRTQETQYF.

The chain has TRBV11-2 and TRBJ2-3; 14 nucleotides match TRBD2. Trimming at V came to 2 bases and at J to 1 base, leaving 8 bases not matched to a gene. The CDR3 is 19 amino acids. Germline V gives CDR1 SGHAT, CDR2 FQNNGV. CDR3 sequence (DNA): TGTGCCAGCAGCTTAAGCGTCGGGACTAGCGGGGGCCGCACAGATACGCAGTATTTT. Amino acids: CASSLSVGTSGGRTDTQYF. The full variable domain, completed using reference TRBV11-2 and TRBJ2-3, is EAGVAQSPRYKIIEKRQSVAFWCNPISGHATLYWYQQILGQGPKLLIQFQNNGVVDDSQLPKDRFSAERLKGVDSTLKIQPAKLEDSAVYLCASSLSVGTSGGRTDTQYFGPGTRLTVL.

In its sample, this clone was seen a few times. This chain uses TRBV19 with TRBJ1-5; 8 nucleotides agree with TRBD1. CDR1 LNHDA and CDR2 SQIVND come from the germline V gene (reference sequence). V shed 5 bases and J 1 base; nucleotides not matched to a gene: 4. CDR3 length: 15 amino acids. Here the CDR3 reads CASSPDRVSNQPQHF. CDR3 nucleotides: TGTGCCAGTAGTCCGGACAGGGTGAGCAATCAGCCCCAGCATTTT.

The CDR3 sequence: CASRKTVNTEAFF. For the CDR3, the DNA is TGTGCCAGCAGAAAGACAGTGAACACTGAAGCTTTCTTT. V and J are TRBV7-6 and TRBJ1-1; D might be TRBD1 (5 bases). Germline V lookup: CDR1 SGHVS, CDR2 FNYEAQ. Trimming removed 6 bases from V and 0 bases from J, with 8 bases in between. CDR3 length: 13 residues.

V gene TRBV7-9 combines with J gene TRBJ2-7, with TRBD1 matching over 8 bases. V was clipped by 5 bases and J by 4 bases; unmatched bases: 13. Germline loops: CDR1 SEHNR, CDR2 FQNEAQ (reference sequence). This CDR3 is built from 16 residues. The CDR3 loop is CASSDSDRDRPYEQYF. DNA for the CDR3: TGTGCCAGCAGCGACAGTGACCGGGACAGGCCGTACGAGCAGTACTTC.

The chain joins TRBV5-4 to TRBJ2-7; 7 bases map to TRBD1. Trimming took 4 bases from V and 5 from J; bases not matched to a gene: 9. CDR1 and CDR2 from the germline V gene are SGHNT and YYREEE (reference sequence). This CDR3 contains 14 residues. As DNA, the CDR3 is TGTGCCAGCAGCGATCGACAGGGTACCCACGAGCAGTACTTC. Protein: CASSDRQGTHEQYF.

The J gene is TRBJ2-5, the V gene TRBV7-9; D gene ambiguous. Germline values: CDR1 SEHNR, CDR2 FQNEAQ (reference sequence). The CDR3 covers 14 residues. Trimming removed 4 bases at V and 5 bases at J, with 14 bases between. CDR3 amino acids: CASSSLIGVETQYF. The CDR3 DNA reads TGTGCCAGCAGCTCCCTAATTGGAGTTGAGACCCAGTACTTC.